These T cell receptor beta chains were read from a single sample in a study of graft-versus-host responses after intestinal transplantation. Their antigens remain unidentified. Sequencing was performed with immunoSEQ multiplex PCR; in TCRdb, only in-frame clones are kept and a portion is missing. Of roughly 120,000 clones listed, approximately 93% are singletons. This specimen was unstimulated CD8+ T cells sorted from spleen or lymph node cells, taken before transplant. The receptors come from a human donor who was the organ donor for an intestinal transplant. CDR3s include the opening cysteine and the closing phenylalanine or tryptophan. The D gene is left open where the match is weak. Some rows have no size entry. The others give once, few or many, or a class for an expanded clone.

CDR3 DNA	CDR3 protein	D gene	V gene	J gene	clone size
TGTGCCATCAGTGAGTATCAGCGGGAGTGGTACAATGAGCAGTTCTTC	CAISEYQREWYNEQFF	TRBD2	TRBV10-3	TRBJ2-1	-
TGTGCCAGCAGTTTCAAGGGGAGGGGCTACACCTTC	CASSFKGRGYTF	-	TRBV28	TRBJ1-2	-
TGTGCCTGGACTAGCGGGAGCACAGATACGCAGTATTTT	CAWTSGSTDTQYF	TRBD2	TRBV30	TRBJ2-3	once
TGTGCCAGCAGAAGAGCGGGGGACAATGAGCAGTTCTTC	CASRRAGDNEQFF	TRBD2	TRBV7-2	TRBJ2-1	-
TGTGCCAGCAGTGAGACTTACACTGAAGCTTTCTTT	CASSETYTEAFF	-	TRBV6-1	TRBJ1-1	-
TGTGCCAGCAGTGGGCACGACGGACTAGCCGCCTACGAGCAGTACTTC	CASSGHDGLAAYEQYF	TRBD2	TRBV2	TRBJ2-7	-
TGTGCCAGCTCACCACCAGGGATGGGGGCTAACTATGGCTACACCTTC	CASSPPGMGANYGYTF	-	TRBV18	TRBJ1-2	-
TGCGCCAGCAGCCCCGAGCGGGCTAAGAACACAGATACGCAGTATTTT	CASSPERAKNTDTQYF	-	TRBV4-3	TRBJ2-3	-
TGTGCCAGCAGTTACTCGACGGGTGGGGAAAAACTGTTTTTT	CASSYSTGGEKLFF	-	TRBV6-5	TRBJ1-4	-
TGTGCCAGCAGCTTTGGACCGAACACTGAAGCTTTCTTT	CASSFGPNTEAFF	-	TRBV7-6	TRBJ1-1	-
TGTGCCAGCAGCTCCGACAGGGAGGAGACCCAGTACTTC	CASSSDREETQYF	TRBD1	TRBV13	TRBJ2-5	-
TGCGCCAGCAGCCAAGGCCTGGAAGCTTTCTTT	CASSQGLEAFF	-	TRBV4-1	TRBJ1-1	-
TGTGCCAGCCGGGTGGGCCTATCGGACGGGGAGCTGTTTTTT	CASRVGLSDGELFF	-	TRBV5-4	TRBJ2-2	-
TGTGCCATCAGTGAGTCCGGCTCCTACGAGCAGTACTTC	CAISESGSYEQYF	-	TRBV10-3	TRBJ2-7	-
TGCGCCAGCAGCCAGTCCGAATTCACCGGGGAGCTGTTTTTT	CASSQSEFTGELFF	-	TRBV4-1	TRBJ2-2	-
TGTGCCAGCACCCCGGGGGGCAGGGGATGGAGAGAGACCCAGTACTTC	CASTPGGRGWRETQYF	-	TRBV7-9	TRBJ2-5	-
TGTGCCAGCAGTGAAGGCGGCGGGAGAAGCGAGCAGTACTTC	CASSEGGGRSEQYF	TRBD2	TRBV25-1	TRBJ2-7	-
TGTGCCAGCAGTGGGGGGCCAAGTTACGAGCAGTACTTC	CASSGGPSYEQYF	-	TRBV25-1	TRBJ2-7	-
TGTGCCAGCAGCGGCGACGGCTACGAGCAGTACTTC	CASSGDGYEQYF	-	TRBV7-9	TRBJ2-7	-
TGTGCCAGCAGCCAAGGATTGGGGAGCGGGGAGCTGTTTTTT	CASSQGLGSGELFF	-	TRBV4-2	TRBJ2-2	-
TGTGCCAGCAGCCCGGGACTAGCGGGAGCCAAAAACATTCAGTACTTC	CASSPGLAGAKNIQYF	TRBD2	TRBV9	TRBJ2-4	-
TGTGCCAGTAGTAGAGGGGCAGGGTACACTGAAGCTTTCTTT	CASSRGAGYTEAFF	-	TRBV19	TRBJ1-1	-
TGTGCCAGCAGCCCTCTACAGGGAAAGACTGAAGCTTTCTTT	CASSPLQGKTEAFF	-	TRBV9	TRBJ1-1	-
TGTGCCAGCAGTTACATGGCAGGGAAGGGCCCTGGCTACACCTTC	CASSYMAGKGPGYTF	-	TRBV6-6	TRBJ1-2	-
TGTGCCAGCAGCGGAGCGGGCAATGAGCAGTTCTTC	CASSGAGNEQFF	-	TRBV9	TRBJ2-1	-
TGTGCCAGCAGCCTTTCTAGCGGTTACGAGCAGTACTTC	CASSLSSGYEQYF	TRBD2	TRBV11-2	TRBJ2-7	-
TGCGCCAGCAGCTGGACAGGGAGGTTCAACTATGGCTACACCTTC	CASSWTGRFNYGYTF	TRBD1	TRBV5-1	TRBJ1-2	-
TGTGCCAGCAGTTTAATCCCTGTCACCGGGGAGCTGTTTTTT	CASSLIPVTGELFF	-	TRBV27	TRBJ2-2	-
TGCGCCAGCAGCTTGACCCGGGACAGGTCGACCGAGCAGTACTTC	CASSLTRDRSTEQYF	TRBD1	TRBV5-1	TRBJ2-7	-
TGTGCCAGCAGTGACCGGCTGAATGAGCAGTTCTTC	CASSDRLNEQFF	-	TRBV6-1	TRBJ2-1	few
TGTGCCAGCGGGGAAGGGACAGGGTGGTACGAGCAGTACTTC	CASGEGTGWYEQYF	TRBD1	TRBV28	TRBJ2-7	-
TGCGCCAGCAGCCCTTGGGGGGCATACTATGGCTACACCTTC	CASSPWGAYYGYTF	-	TRBV5-1	TRBJ1-2	-
TGTGCCAGTAGTCCCTCGGCAGGGAACTATGGCTACACCTTC	CASSPSAGNYGYTF	-	TRBV19	TRBJ1-2	-
TGTGCCAGCAGCGTGGGACACATCCAAGAGACCCAGTACTTC	CASSVGHIQETQYF	-	TRBV7-9	TRBJ2-5	-
TGTGCCAGCAGTGACTCGCGGGACACAGATACGCAGTATTTT	CASSDSRDTDTQYF	-	TRBV6-4	TRBJ2-3	-
TGCGCCAGCAGCCAAGCTACTCCAGGGGAGGGGACAGATACGCAGTATTTT	CASSQATPGEGTDTQYF	-	TRBV4-3	TRBJ2-3	-
TGTGCCAGCAGCCAGGGACTACCGCCGACCTACGAGCAGTACTTC	CASSQGLPPTYEQYF	TRBD2	TRBV6-5	TRBJ2-7	-